This entry describes one TCR beta chain. This same CDR3 is encoded by further DNA sequences in the sample. This sample is drawn from a study of blood T cell repertoires in COVID-19. Study in general: Material from acute and convalescent COVID-19 was sourced from the United States, Italy and Spain. In each case, the material was cDNA or gDNA derived from T cells, B-cell-depleted T cells, or PBMCs.

Authors' methods: Reference gene primer amplification gave nucleated cell count estimates. The protocol was immunoSEQ multiplex PCR, while the TCRdb copy is restricted to in-frame clones and leaves out a portion. Clone size and the V and J calls come from that table; the DNA yielded D and trimming. The repertoire holds about 68,000 clones, around 83% seen once, with around two fifths in the top ten. Germline CDR1 and CDR2: SGHDN and FVKESK. Deletions cut 4 bases from V and 0 bases from J, with 9 bases between. This CDR3 is 14 amino acids long. The sequenced sample was peripheral blood. The sequence derives from a man older than 75 with acute or convalescent COVID-19. This rearrangement joins TRBV14 to TRBJ1-1, with D possibly being TRBD1 (5 bases). The CDR3 here is CASSLAGMNTEAFF. The CDR3, as DNA: TGTGCCAGCAGCCTTGCAGGGATGAACACTGAAGCTTTCTTT.